One T cell receptor (beta chain) is described in this entry. Its antigen is not known. Primers for the PCR totalled 60 Vbeta and 13 Jbeta. Only in-frame clones appear in the TCRdb table, and some are missing; sequencing was by immunoSEQ multiplex PCR. The sample holds 150,000 to 180,000 clones, roughly 80% seen once. The data were obtained in a study of cytomegalovirus exposure and HLA in healthy donors. V trimming: 0 bases; J trimming: 5 bases; junction bases outside the gene matches: 13. This CDR3 region has 18 residues. The germline V gene encodes CDR1 MGHRA and CDR2 YSYEKL. Findings and caveats of the study: Donors belonging to an Asian-associated ancestry cluster reportedly showed fewer N-insertions in productive TCRs than the approximately 670-donor mean, according to what a later analysis found. Presence/absence analyses assumed roughly uniform sequencing depth across donors, which may not hold. In a later analysis, the majority of CMV-associated beta chains seemingly showed HLA restriction.

The specimen sequenced was PBMCs. This sequence was found in a woman aged 40 to 49 in good health and CMV-seronegative. The chain employs TRBV4-1 and TRBJ2-1, with TRBD2 matching 7 bases. For the CDR3, the DNA is TGCGCCAGCAGCCAAGACCCCCGTGGGGGGAGGGCCGACAATGAGCAGTTCTTC. It specifies CASSQDPRGGRADNEQFF.